A single sample is the source of the 5 T cell receptor beta chains below, sequenced in a study of control samples from healthy donors and cancer patients. Profiling relied on immunoSEQ multiplex PCR, and the TCRdb table lists in-frame clones only, not all of them. The profile covers 130,000 or so clones, with 94% appearing a single time and 13% taken by the ten largest. Specimen: blood. These receptors were obtained from a middle-aged man in good health.

The V and J genes are TRBV5-1 and TRBJ1-4; D is ambiguous. There are 11 residues in the CDR3. Germline loops: CDR1 SGHRS, CDR2 YFSETQ. V lost 0 bases and J lost 6, with 0 bases in between. The CDR3 DNA reads TGCGCCAGCAGCTTGGATGAAAAACTGTTTTTT. The encoded protein is CASSLDEKLFF.

J is TRBJ1-3 and V is TRBV6-5; the D is unclear. The CDR3 length is 11 residues. The germline V gene encodes CDR1 MNHEY and CDR2 SVGAGI. The V and J ends lost 8 bases and 1 base respectively, with 3 bases between them. The CDR3 is CASGSGNTIYF. In nucleotides, the CDR3 is TGTGCCAGCGGGTCTGGAAACACCATATATTTT.

The gene calls are TRBV28 and TRBJ2-3; D not resolved. V was shortened by 3 bases and J by 0 bases, with 4 bases between the two germline ends. Germline V lookup: CDR1 MDHEN, CDR2 SYDVKM. This CDR3 has 13 amino acids. The CDR3 is CASSFGSTDTQYF. CDR3 nucleotide sequence: TGTGCCAGCAGTTTTGGAAGCACAGATACGCAGTATTTT.

In nucleotides, the CDR3 is TGTGCCAGCTCACCTTTAATTTCCTACAATGAGCAGTTCTTC. This sequence encodes CASSPLISYNEQFF. The V gene is TRBV18, the J gene TRBJ2-1; D gene ambiguous. There are 14 residues in the CDR3. CDR1 is KGHSH and CDR2 is LQKENI in the germline V gene. The V end lost 3 bases, the J end lost 1 base, and 7 bases lay between the germline ends.

The rearrangement joins TRBV28 to TRBJ2-1; D gene uncertain. The ends were cut back, 1 base at V and 0 bases at J, with 7 bases in the middle. Germline CDR1 is MDHEN and CDR2 is SYDVKM. There are 15 residues in the CDR3. For the CDR3, the DNA is TGTGCCAGCAGTTTATTCACTATCTCCTACAATGAGCAGTTCTTC. Amino acids: CASSLFTISYNEQFF.